This T cell receptor beta chain was retrieved from a study of blood T cells in healthy people across ages. Study-wide points: With donor CMV status unknown, expanded clonotype changes were possibly confounded.

Combining a sample-barcoded 5' primer with a J-beta primer mix, a second PCR ran for 7 to 11 cycles. Each CDR3 protein is one row after TCRdb ran MiXCR on the 5' RACE reads. Among some 940,000 distinct CDR3 sequences listed, roughly 28% were seen once. V lost 3 bases and J lost 7, with 7 bases in between. Germline CDR1 is MNHEY and CDR2 is SVGAGI. The CDR3 runs to 11 residues. At least ten counts were recorded for this clonotype. What it binds is not known. These same data were also listed under a study on T cells of mothers and their children. Per that study: Related and unrelated pairs show similar shaping of TCR recombination output by thymic selection.

The sample was blood. This clonotype was sampled from a woman aged 35 to 49 in good health. The V call is TRBV6-5, the J call TRBJ2-7; no clear D. CDR3 protein: CASSYLSEQYF. CDR3 nucleotides: TGTGCCAGCAGTTATTTAAGTGAGCAGTACTTC.